This T cell receptor beta chain was obtained from a study of blood T cell repertoires in COVID-19. Across the study: The United States, Italy and Spain were the sources of the acute and convalescent COVID-19 samples. Sample material is recorded as cDNA or gDNA derived from T cells, B-cell-depleted T cells, or PBMCs.

In the study's own analysis: Nucleated cell number was recorded as an estimate derived from reference gene primer amplification. Clones were sequenced by immunoSEQ multiplex PCR, and TCRdb holds only the in-frame ones, with some missing. V, J and clone size derive from that table, while D and trimming were established from the DNA sequence. The repertoire has some 400,000 clones, roughly 89% of them found once; the top ten carry 6.5% to 8%. The V end lost 3 bases, the J end lost 2 bases, and 7 bases lay between the germline ends. CDR3 length: 13 residues. CDR1 and CDR2 (germline): LNHDA, SQIVND (reference sequence). Points on this clone: Other DNA sequences from this sample encode an identical CDR3 as well.

Sequenced sample: peripheral blood. V usage is TRBV19 and J usage is TRBJ1-1; maybe TRBD1 (6 bases). The receptor was isolated from a man between 18 and 29 years old with active or convalescent COVID-19. The CDR3 spells CASSMGQNTEAFF. The CDR3 nucleotides read TGTGCCAGTAGTATGGGACAAAACACTGAAGCTTTCTTT.